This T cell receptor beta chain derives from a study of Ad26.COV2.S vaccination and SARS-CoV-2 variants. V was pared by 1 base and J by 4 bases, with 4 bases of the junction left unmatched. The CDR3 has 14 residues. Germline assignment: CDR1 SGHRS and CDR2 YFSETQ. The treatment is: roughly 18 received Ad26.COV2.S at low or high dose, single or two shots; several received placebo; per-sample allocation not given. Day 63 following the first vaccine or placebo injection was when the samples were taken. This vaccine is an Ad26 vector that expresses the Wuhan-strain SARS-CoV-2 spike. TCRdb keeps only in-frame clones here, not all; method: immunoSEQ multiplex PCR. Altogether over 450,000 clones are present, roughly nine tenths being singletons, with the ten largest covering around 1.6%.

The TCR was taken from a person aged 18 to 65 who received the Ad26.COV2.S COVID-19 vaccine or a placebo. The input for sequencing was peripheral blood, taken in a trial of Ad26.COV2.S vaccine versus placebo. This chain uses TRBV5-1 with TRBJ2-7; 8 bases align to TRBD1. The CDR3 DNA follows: TGCGCCAGCAGCTTGCCAGGGGGCTTATACGAGCAGTACTTC. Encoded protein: CASSLPGGLYEQYF.